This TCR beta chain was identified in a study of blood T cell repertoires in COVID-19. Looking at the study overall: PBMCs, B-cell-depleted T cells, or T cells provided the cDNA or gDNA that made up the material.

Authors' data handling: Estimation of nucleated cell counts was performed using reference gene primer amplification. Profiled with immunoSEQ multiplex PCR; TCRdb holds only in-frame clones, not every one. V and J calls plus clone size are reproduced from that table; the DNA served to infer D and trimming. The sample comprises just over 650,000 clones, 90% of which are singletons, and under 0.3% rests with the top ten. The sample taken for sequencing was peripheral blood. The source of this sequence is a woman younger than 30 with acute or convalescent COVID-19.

The CDR3 here is CASRIRASYGYTF. The CDR3 DNA sequence: TGTGCCAGTAGAATCAGGGCGTCCTATGGCTACACCTTC. The V and J genes are TRBV19 and TRBJ1-2; D perhaps matches TRBD1 (5 bases). Trimming shortened V by 6 bases and J by 4 bases, and 12 bases separated the two germline ends. Germline-derived CDR1 and CDR2 are LNHDA and SQIVND (reference sequence). CDR3 length: 13 residues.